Sequencing of this T cell receptor (beta chain) was carried out in a study of cytotoxic CD8 clonotypes in ibrutinib-treated CLL. Study-wide findings and caveats: Baseline values of clonality outstripped age-matched healthy donors and followed circulating CD8+ T-cell counts.

The CDR3 sequence is 15 residues long. V was pared by 3 bases and J by 7 bases, with 17 bases between. Germline V gene sequence: CDR1 SGHNT, CDR2 YYREEE (reference sequence). TCRdb keeps only in-frame clones here, not all; method: immunoSEQ multiplex PCR. The sample consists of about 21,000 clones, roughly 72% of them appearing once. Only a few counts were recorded for this clone. Its antigen remains unidentified. The clonotype was recovered from a human donor with chronic lymphocytic leukemia. The chain employs TRBV5-4 and TRBJ2-1; a possible D gene is TRBD1 (8 bases). This specimen consisted of PBMCs, obtained before ibrutinib treatment. CDR3 in amino acids: CASSSYRGGRNEQFF. The DNA of the CDR3 is TGTGCCAGCAGCTCCTACAGGGGGGGGCGGAATGAGCAGTTCTTC. Based on the CDR3 plus reference TRBV5-4 and TRBJ2-1, the full variable domain is ETGVTQSPTHLIKTRGQQVTLRCSSQSGHNTVSWYQQALGQGPQFIFQYYREEENGRGNFPPRFSGLQFPNYSSELNVNALELDDSALYLCASSSYRGGRNEQFFGPGTRLTVL.